The entry below gives a single TCR beta chain sequence along with its context. In its sample, this clone was seen once. No cognate antigen has been identified for it. No much larger clone is present one base from it, and per-base qualities are unavailable. This sample is drawn from a study of blood T cell repertoires in COVID-19 (dated by TCRdb to 2019 to 2021). The study in broad terms: Samples from collaborators originated in the United States, Italy and Spain and spanned both the acute and convalescent phases of COVID-19. HLA class I and class II types, where available, came from metadata supplied by the sample provider rather than from assay-based typing. The samples were drawn from two sources: the first 160 participants of the ongoing ImmuneRACE study, and 950 to 1,500 subjects contributed by 6 global collaborators. The repertoires were released in a freely available public database intended as a resource for research on the immune response to SARS-CoV-2. The dataset comprised deeply sampled blood TCRbeta repertoires from subjects exposed to, actively infected with, or recovered from COVID-19. Sample metadata almost always included a de-identified subject ID, COVID-19 status, age in years and sex. The prospective study material was composed of cDNA or gDNA derived from T cells, B-cell-depleted T cells, or PBMCs.

Sequences MNHNY (CDR1) and SVGAGI (CDR2) are obtained from the germline V gene (reference sequence). At the junction V is shortened by 5 bases and J by 6 bases, with 19 bases in between. The CDR3, from cysteine to phenylalanine, totals 16 residues. The sequence is cut down to CDR3 DNA, 48 bases in frame from base 1. TCRbeta CDR3 regions were amplified from genomic DNA by means of the immunoSEQ Assay, a bias-controlled multiplex PCR. The authors processed their data as follows. The number of nucleated cells in each sample was estimated by amplification of reference gene primers within the assay. Sequence reads were collapsed and filtered to measure the absolute abundance of every unique TCRbeta CDR3 rearrangement. Productive Simpson clonality was computed per sample as the square root of Simpson's diversity index over productive rearrangements. In its TCRdb copy, this immuneACCESS table keeps in-frame sequences only and misses some clones. Where compared with another copy, unresolved V genes explain less than half of these, and the others have no known cause. The DNA gave D and trimming, while V, J and clone size come from that table. This sample lists about 7,500 clones; over 70% were detected once. The ten most abundant clones make up roughly 16% of the sample.

Points the paper makes about the study in general: Clinical and demographic metadata were provided uncurated, with the amount varying by source and participant.

Whole blood was collected in K2EDTA tubes by collaborating institutions according to the institutions' own protocols. For TCRbeta analysis, collaborator samples were shipped as frozen whole blood, as isolated PBMCs, or as DNA extracted from either sample type. What was sequenced was peripheral blood. This receptor was taken from a human donor in a cohort sampled during active COVID-19. The V gene is TRBV6-6 and the J gene is TRBJ2-2; D gene: possibly TRBD1, on 6 matching bases. The nucleotide sequence reads TGTGCCAGCAGTCGCACAGGTTATGGGACATCCGGGGAGCTGTTTTTT. It codes for CASSRTGYGTSGELFF.